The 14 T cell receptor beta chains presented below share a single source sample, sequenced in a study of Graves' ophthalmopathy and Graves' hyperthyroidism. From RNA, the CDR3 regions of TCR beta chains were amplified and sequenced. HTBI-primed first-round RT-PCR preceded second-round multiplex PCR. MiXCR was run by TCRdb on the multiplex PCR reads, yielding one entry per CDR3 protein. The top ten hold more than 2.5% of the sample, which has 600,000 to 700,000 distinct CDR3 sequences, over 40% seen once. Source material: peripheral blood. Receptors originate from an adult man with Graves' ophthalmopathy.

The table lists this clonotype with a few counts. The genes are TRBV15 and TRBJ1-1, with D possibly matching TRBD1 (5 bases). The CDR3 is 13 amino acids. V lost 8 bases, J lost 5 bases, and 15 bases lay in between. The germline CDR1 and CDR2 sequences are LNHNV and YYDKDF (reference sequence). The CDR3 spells CATGEGTGTEAFF. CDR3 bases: TGTGCCACCGGGGAGGGGACGGGGACTGAAGCTTTCTTT.

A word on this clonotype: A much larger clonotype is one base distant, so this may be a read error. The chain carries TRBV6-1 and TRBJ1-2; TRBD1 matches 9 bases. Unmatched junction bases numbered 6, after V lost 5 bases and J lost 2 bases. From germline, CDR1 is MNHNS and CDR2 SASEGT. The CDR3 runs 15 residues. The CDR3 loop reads CASSTAGTGNYGYTF. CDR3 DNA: TGTGCCAGCAGTACCGCAGGGACAGGGAACTATGGCTACACCTTC.

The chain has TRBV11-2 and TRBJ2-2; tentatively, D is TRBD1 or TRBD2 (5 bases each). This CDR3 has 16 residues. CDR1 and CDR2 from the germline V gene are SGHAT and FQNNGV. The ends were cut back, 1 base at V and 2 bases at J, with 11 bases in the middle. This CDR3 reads CASSLVGVGNTGELFF. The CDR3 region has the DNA TGTGCCAGCAGCTTAGTGGGGGTCGGAAACACCGGGGAGCTGTTTTTT.

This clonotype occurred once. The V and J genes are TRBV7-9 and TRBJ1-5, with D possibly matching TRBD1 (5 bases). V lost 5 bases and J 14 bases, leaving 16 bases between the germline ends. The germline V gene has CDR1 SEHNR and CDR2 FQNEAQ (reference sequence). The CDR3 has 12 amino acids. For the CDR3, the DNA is TGTGCCAGCAGCCATGGGGCCCGCGATGAGCATTTT. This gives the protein CASSHGARDEHF.

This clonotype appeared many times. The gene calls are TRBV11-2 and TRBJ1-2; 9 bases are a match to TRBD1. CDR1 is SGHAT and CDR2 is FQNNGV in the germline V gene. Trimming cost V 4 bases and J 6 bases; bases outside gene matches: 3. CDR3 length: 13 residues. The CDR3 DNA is TGTGCCAGCAGCTCATGGACAGGGGATGGCTACACCTTC. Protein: CASSSWTGDGYTF.

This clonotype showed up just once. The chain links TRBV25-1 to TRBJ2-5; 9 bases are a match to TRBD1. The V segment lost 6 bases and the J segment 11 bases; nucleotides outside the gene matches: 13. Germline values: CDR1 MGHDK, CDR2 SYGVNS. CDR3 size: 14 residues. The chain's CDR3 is CASRPQGAVNEQYF. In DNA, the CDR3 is TGTGCCAGCAGGCCACAGGGGGCTGTGAATGAGCAGTACTTC.

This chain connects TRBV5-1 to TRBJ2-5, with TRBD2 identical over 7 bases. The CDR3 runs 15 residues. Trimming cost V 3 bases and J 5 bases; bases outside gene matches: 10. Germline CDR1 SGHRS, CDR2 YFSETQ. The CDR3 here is CASSYPTAGEETQYF. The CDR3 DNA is TGCGCCAGCAGCTACCCGACTGCGGGAGAGGAGACCCAGTACTTC.

In DNA, the CDR3 is TGTGCCAGCAGCTTACAAGGGGGTCCGGGGACTACCGGGGAGCTGTTTTTT. Its protein product is CASSLQGGPGTTGELFF. V and J are TRBV11-1 and TRBJ2-2, with D perhaps matching TRBD1 or TRBD2 (6 bases each). Germline loops: CDR1 SGHAT, CDR2 FQDESV (reference sequence). V shed 2 bases and J shed 5 bases, with 18 bases lying between them. The CDR3 extends over 17 amino acids.

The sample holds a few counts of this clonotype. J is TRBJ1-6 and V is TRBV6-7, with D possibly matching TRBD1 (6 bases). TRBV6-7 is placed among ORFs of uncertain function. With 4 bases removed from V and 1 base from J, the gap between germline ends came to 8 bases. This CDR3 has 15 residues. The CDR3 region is CASSCQGSYNSPLHF. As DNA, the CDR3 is TGTGCCAGCAGTTGTCAGGGGTCCTATAATTCACCCCTCCACTTT.

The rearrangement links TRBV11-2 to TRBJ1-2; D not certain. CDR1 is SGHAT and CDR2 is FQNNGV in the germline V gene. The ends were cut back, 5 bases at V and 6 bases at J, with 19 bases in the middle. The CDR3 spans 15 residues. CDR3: CASSHPRGGPNGYTF. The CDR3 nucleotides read TGTGCCAGCAGCCATCCCCGGGGAGGACCCAATGGCTACACCTTC.

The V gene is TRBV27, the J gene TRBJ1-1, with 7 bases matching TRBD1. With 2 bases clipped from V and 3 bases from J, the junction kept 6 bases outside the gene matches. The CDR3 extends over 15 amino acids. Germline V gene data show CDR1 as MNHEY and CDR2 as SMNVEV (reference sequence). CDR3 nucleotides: TGTGCCAGCAGTTTAGTGAGTACAGGGGACACTGAAGCTTTCTTT. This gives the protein CASSLVSTGDTEAFF.

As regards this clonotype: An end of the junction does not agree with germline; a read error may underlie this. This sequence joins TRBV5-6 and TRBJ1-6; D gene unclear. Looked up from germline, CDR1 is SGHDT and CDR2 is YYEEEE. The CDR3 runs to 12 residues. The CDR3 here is CASNLENSPLHF. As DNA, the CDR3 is TGTGCCAGCAACTTGGAGAATTCACCCCTCCACTTT.

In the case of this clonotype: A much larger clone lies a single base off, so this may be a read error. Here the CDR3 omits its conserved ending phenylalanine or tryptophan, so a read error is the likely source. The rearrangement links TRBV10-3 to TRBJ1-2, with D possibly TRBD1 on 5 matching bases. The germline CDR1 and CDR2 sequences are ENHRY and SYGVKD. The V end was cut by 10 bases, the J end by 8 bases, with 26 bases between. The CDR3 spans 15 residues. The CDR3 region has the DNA TGTGCCAGCAGAGCAATGGAGGGGCAGAAGGAGGGCTACACCTCC. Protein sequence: CASRAMEGQKEGYTS.

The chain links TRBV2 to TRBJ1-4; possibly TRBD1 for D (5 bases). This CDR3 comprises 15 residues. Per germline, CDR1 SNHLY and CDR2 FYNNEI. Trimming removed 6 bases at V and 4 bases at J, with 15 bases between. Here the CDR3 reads CASRGLAGHNEKLFF. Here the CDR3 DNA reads TGTGCCAGCAGGGGACTAGCGGGGCATAATGAAAAACTGTTTTTT.